These 32 T cell receptor beta chains share one sample of origin, sequenced in a study of cytomegalovirus exposure and HLA in healthy donors. Primers: 60 Vbeta forward and 13 Jbeta reverse. Profiled with immunoSEQ multiplex PCR; TCRdb holds only in-frame clones, not every one. The table has roughly 200,000 clones, 70% to 90% seen once; the top ten hold 2.9%. The sequenced material came from PBMCs. The receptor set was obtained from a man aged 25-45 years in good health and CMV-seronegative.

The rearrangement joins TRBV7-9 to TRBJ1-2; D may be TRBD1 (5 bases). CDR3 size: 13 residues. Trimming pared 5 bases from V and 4 bases from J, leaving 11 bases between. CDR1 SEHNR and CDR2 FQNEAQ come from the germline V gene (reference sequence). CDR3 coding DNA: TGTGCCAGCAGCCAGGGCCTTTCCTATGGCTACACCTTC. This sequence encodes CASSQGLSYGYTF.

J is TRBJ1-6 and V is TRBV6-6; D ambiguous. The CDR3 consists of 15 residues. The V gene's germline CDR1 is MNHNY and CDR2 SVGAGI (reference sequence). V shed 7 bases and J shed 0 bases, with 10 bases lying between them. The CDR3 loop is CASTLPSSYNSPLHF. DNA for the CDR3: TGTGCCAGCACCCTACCGAGCTCCTATAATTCACCCCTCCACTTT.

The rearrangement uses TRBV11-2 and TRBJ2-7; D uncertain. V gave up 5 bases and J gave up 1 base, with 3 bases separating them. The V gene's germline CDR1 is SGHAT and CDR2 FQNNGV. The length of the CDR3 is 11 residues. In DNA, the CDR3 is TGTGCCAGCAGCCCTTCCTACGAGCAGTACTTC. Translation gives CASSPSYEQYF. Together with reference TRBV11-2 and TRBJ2-7, the CDR3 gives the full variable domain: EAGVAQSPRYKIIEKRQSVAFWCNPISGHATLYWYQQILGQGPKLLIQFQNNGVVDDSQLPKDRFSAERLKGVDSTLKIQPAKLEDSAVYLCASSPSYEQYFGPGTRLTVT.

The chain combines TRBV2 with TRBJ1-2; 7 nucleotides align to TRBD1. CDR3 length: 13 residues. The germline V gene has CDR1 SNHLY and CDR2 FYNNEI. The ends lost 4 bases at V and 4 bases at J; junction bases unmatched: 3. The CDR3 here is CASSGGQVYGYTF. In nucleotides, the CDR3 is TGTGCCAGCAGTGGTGGACAGGTCTATGGCTACACCTTC.

This chain links TRBV28 with TRBJ1-5; 10 nucleotides agree with TRBD1. CDR3 length: 14 residues. V lost 7 bases and J lost 7; bases outside the gene matches: 7. Germline CDR1 is MDHEN and CDR2 is SYDVKM. The CDR3 protein is CASTRDRGRQPQHF. The CDR3 bases are TGTGCCAGCACCAGGGACAGGGGAAGGCAGCCCCAGCATTTT.

In DNA, the CDR3 is TGTGCCAGCAGCCCGGGACTAGCGGGGGGATCCTACTCCTACGAGCAGTACTTC. This sequence encodes CASSPGLAGGSYSYEQYF. The chain has TRBV9 and TRBJ2-7, with 15 bases aligning to TRBD2. With 4 bases clipped from V and 0 bases from J, the junction kept 8 bases outside the gene matches. CDR1 is SGDLS and CDR2 is YYNGEE in the germline V gene. The CDR3 has 18 residues.

A word on this clone: Since no conserved phenylalanine or tryptophan closes the CDR3, a read error is the likely cause. It is unclear where the CDR3 begins or ends on the DNA, so no DNA is shown, and the CDR3 is as TCRdb lists it. The chain couples TRBV5-3 to TRBJ1-1; no DNA check was done on the table's D call, TRBD1. TRBV5-3 is designated an ORF whose function remains uncertain. The CDR3 numbers 9 amino acids, ends counted. The CDR3 sequence: CARSLRQTL.

The V and J genes are TRBV7-2 and TRBJ2-7; D gene ambiguous. V was clipped by 3 bases and J by 1 base, with 7 bases between them. CDR3 length equals 13 residues. The V gene's germline CDR1 is SGHTA and CDR2 FQGNSA. CDR3 DNA: TGTGCCAGCAGCTTCCCGGGTTCCTACGAGCAGTACTTC. Translating it yields CASSFPGSYEQYF.

The chain is built from TRBV5-5 and TRBJ2-7; maybe TRBD2 (5 bases). The length of the CDR3 is 17 residues. Trimming removed 0 bases from V and 0 bases from J, with 16 bases in between. Germline assignment: CDR1 SGHKS and CDR2 YYEKEE (reference sequence). The CDR3 spells CASSLAGLADRSYEQYF. Written as DNA, the CDR3 is TGTGCCAGCAGCTTGGCCGGTCTAGCTGATCGCTCCTACGAGCAGTACTTC. The full variable domain, with the rest looked up from reference TRBV5-5 and TRBJ2-7, is DAGVTQSPTHLIKTRGQQVTLRCSPISGHKSVSWYQQVLGQGPQFIFQYYEKEERGRGNFPDRFSARQFPNYSSELNVNALLLGDSALYLCASSLAGLADRSYEQYFGPGTRLTVT.

V gene TRBV7-9 combines with J gene TRBJ2-5; TRBD2 might be the D (5 bases). Trimming removed 2 bases from V and 7 bases from J, with 11 bases in between. The CDR3 totals 13 residues. The V gene's germline CDR1 is SEHNR and CDR2 FQNEAQ (reference sequence). CDR3 region: CASSLMLAGTQYF. Here the CDR3 DNA reads TGTGCCAGCAGCTTAATGCTTGCGGGGACCCAGTACTTC.

The genes are TRBV5-1 and TRBJ1-4; possibly TRBD1 for D (6 bases). CDR3 length: 15 residues. Germline loops: CDR1 SGHRS, CDR2 YFSETQ. V dropped 4 bases and J dropped 0 bases, with 10 bases sitting between them. CDR3: CASSPTGATNEKLFF. The CDR3 bases are TGCGCCAGCAGCCCGACAGGCGCAACTAATGAAAAACTGTTTTTT.

This chain uses TRBV13 with TRBJ2-5; a weak D match, TRBD2 (7 bases). The V end was cut by 1 base, the J end by 2 bases, with 8 bases between. In germline, CDR1 is PRHDT, CDR2 FYEKMQ (reference sequence). This CDR3 has 14 amino acids. The CDR3 sequence: CASSLEGGQETQYF. CDR3 DNA: TGTGCCAGCAGCTTAGAGGGGGGGCAAGAGACCCAGTACTTC.

This clone has only a few counts. The chain employs TRBV4-1 and TRBJ2-3; tentatively, D is TRBD1 (5 bases). The CDR3 totals 16 residues. Germline CDR1 and CDR2: MGHRA and YSYEKL. The ends were cut back, 4 bases at V and 2 bases at J, with 16 bases in the middle. The CDR3 protein is CASSLGPGSSTDTQYF. In DNA form, the CDR3 reads TGCGCCAGCAGCCTGGGGCCAGGCTCATCCACAGATACGCAGTATTTT.

The rearrangement joins TRBV28 to TRBJ1-5; 8 nucleotides align to TRBD1. With V trimmed by 2 bases and J by 2 bases, 5 bases remained unmatched. The germline CDR1 and CDR2 sequences are MDHEN and SYDVKM. The CDR3 consists of 16 residues. This CDR3 is CASSLRAGGGNQPQHF. Written as DNA, the CDR3 is TGTGCCAGCAGTTTAAGGGCAGGGGGCGGCAATCAGCCCCAGCATTTT.

This clone was seen only a few times. The V gene is TRBV19, the J gene TRBJ1-4, with D possibly matching TRBD1 (5 bases). The CDR3 consists of 14 residues. Germline loops: CDR1 LNHDA, CDR2 SQIVND (reference sequence). V dropped 8 bases and J dropped 4 bases, with 14 bases sitting between them. DNA for the CDR3: TGTGCCAGTGGGACGGGACTTCTTAATGAAAAACTGTTTTTT. Translating gives CASGTGLLNEKLFF.

The CDR3 coding sequence is TGTGCCAGCAGTTTAGGTAGCGGGGGGTTGGGGCCCTACGAGCAGTACTTC. It codes for CASSLGSGGLGPYEQYF. The gene calls are TRBV27 and TRBJ2-7; 10 nucleotides align to TRBD2. Trimming cost V 2 bases and J 2 bases; bases outside gene matches: 9. The CDR3 is 17 residues long. Germline V lookup: CDR1 MNHEY, CDR2 SMNVEV (reference sequence).

This clone was recorded a few times. In DNA form, the CDR3 reads TGTGCCAGCAGTGACTCAGTAGGGGCTTCCTACAATGAGCAGTTCTTC. Its protein is CASSDSVGASYNEQFF. This chain uses TRBV6-4 with TRBJ2-1; possible D gene TRBD1, 5 bases. The germline CDR1 and CDR2 sequences are MRHNA and SNTAGT. Trimming shortened V by 0 bases and J by 1 base, and 10 bases separated the two germline ends. The CDR3 has 16 residues.

The chain combines TRBV5-4 with TRBJ2-5, with 7 bases identical to TRBD2. Germline loops: CDR1 SGHNT, CDR2 YYREEE (reference sequence). The CDR3 totals 13 residues. The ends lost 5 bases at V and 3 bases at J; junction bases unmatched: 4. In DNA, the CDR3 is TGTGCCAGCAGTTTCGGACTAGAAGAGACCCAGTACTTC. This gives the protein CASSFGLEETQYF. Using reference TRBV5-4 and TRBJ2-5 for the parts outside the CDR3, the full variable domain is ETGVTQSPTHLIKTRGQQVTLRCSSQSGHNTVSWYQQALGQGPQFIFQYYREEENGRGNFPPRFSGLQFPNYSSELNVNALELDDSALYLCASSFGLEETQYFGPGTRLLVL.

This chain connects TRBV28 to TRBJ2-7; D is possibly TRBD1 (6 bases). Trimming took off 3 bases at V and 0 bases at J, with 9 bases between the two ends. The CDR3 loop spans 14 amino acids. Germline V gene lookup returns CDR1 MDHEN and CDR2 SYDVKM. The CDR3 reads CASSLGDISYEQYF. The CDR3 bases are TGTGCCAGCAGTTTGGGGGACATCTCCTACGAGCAGTACTTC.

The chain couples TRBV5-1 to TRBJ2-7, with 12 positions matching TRBD2. The CDR3 contains 18 residues. V was pared by 4 bases and J by 3 bases, with 14 bases of the junction left unmatched. Germline V gene sequence: CDR1 SGHRS, CDR2 YFSETQ. Here the CDR3 DNA reads TGCGCCAGCAGCCTACTACCTAGCGGGGGGGCCCTCAACTACGAGCAGTACTTC. It yields the protein CASSLLPSGGALNYEQYF.

CDR3 sequence: CASRHPGDSNEQYF. CDR3 nucleotides: TGTGCCAGCAGACACCCAGGGGATTCCAACGAGCAGTACTTC. This sequence joins TRBV27 and TRBJ2-7; weak D call: TRBD1 (6 bases). The germline V and J ends were trimmed by 6 bases and 5 bases, with 17 bases remaining between them. Germline CDR1 is MNHEY and CDR2 is SMNVEV (reference sequence). This CDR3 has 14 amino acids.

Here the CDR3 reads CASSIWTGGNQPQHF. Written as DNA, the CDR3 is TGTGCCAGCAGCATATGGACAGGGGGCAATCAGCCCCAGCATTTT. V is TRBV21-1 and J is TRBJ1-5; the table's D gene call, TRBD1, was not cross checked with the DNA. TRBV21-1 is noted as a pseudogene. CDR3 length: 15 residues.

The chain carries TRBV27 and TRBJ1-5; D remains unclear. Looked up from germline, CDR1 is MNHEY and CDR2 is SMNVEV (reference sequence). The V and J ends lost 8 bases and 4 bases respectively, with 27 bases between them. The CDR3 sequence is 18 residues long. In DNA form, the CDR3 reads TGTGCCAGCTCCAGGACTACGCCAGCCCTGTGGCGAAATCAGCCCCAGCATTTT. Residues: CASSRTTPALWRNQPQHF.

The chain employs TRBV27 and TRBJ2-7; a weak D match, TRBD2 (5 bases). Germline CDR1 and CDR2: MNHEY and SMNVEV (reference sequence). This CDR3 contains 17 residues. V dropped 4 bases and J dropped 2 bases, with 21 bases sitting between them. The DNA for the CDR3 is TGTGCCAGCAGTTCGGTCTACCCCCGGGATACCACCTACGAGCAGTACTTC. Encoded protein: CASSSVYPRDTTYEQYF.

The chain carries TRBV9 and TRBJ1-6, with D unresolved. V gave up 0 bases and J gave up 10 bases, with 14 bases separating them. CDR1 is SGDLS and CDR2 is YYNGEE in the germline V gene. The CDR3 is made up of 15 amino acids. The CDR3 DNA is TGTGCCAGCAGCGTAGCCGGGGTATCAGTATCACCCCTCCACTTT. It is translated as CASSVAGVSVSPLHF.

The chain couples TRBV5-4 to TRBJ2-5; 12 nucleotides agree with TRBD2. V lost 2 bases, J lost 9 bases, and 8 bases stayed unmatched. This CDR3 region has 15 residues. Germline CDR1 reads SGHNT; CDR2 reads YYREEE (reference sequence). CDR3 sequence: CASSFWASGGGPQYF. As DNA, the CDR3 is TGTGCCAGCAGCTTCTGGGCTAGCGGGGGGGGACCCCAGTACTTC.

The rearrangement joins TRBV15 to TRBJ1-2; a weak D match, TRBD1 (6 bases). CDR3 length equals 17 residues. Trimming took off 4 bases at V and 4 bases at J, with 22 bases between the two ends. Germline lookup yields CDR1 LNHNV and CDR2 YYDKDF (reference sequence). CDR3: CATSTGRQVSSTYGYTF. The CDR3 coding sequence is TGTGCCACCAGCACCGGCCGACAGGTTTCCTCGACCTATGGCTACACCTTC.

The rearrangement uses TRBV2 and TRBJ2-7; D remains ambiguous. The CDR3 loop spans 13 amino acids. CDR1 is SNHLY, CDR2 FYNNEI, per germline. Deletions cut 6 bases from V and 2 bases from J, with 11 bases between. The CDR3 protein is CASRARGAYEQYF. CDR3 nucleotides: TGTGCCAGCAGGGCCCGAGGCGCCTACGAGCAGTACTTC.

This rearrangement joins TRBV2 to TRBJ1-3; D perhaps matches TRBD1 (5 bases). Trimming stripped 3 bases from V and 2 bases from J, with 11 bases between. The CDR3 covers 15 residues. Germline V gene sequence: CDR1 SNHLY, CDR2 FYNNEI. CDR3 nucleotide sequence: TGTGCCAGCAGTGATATGGGGGGAACTGGAAACACCATATATTTT. Protein sequence: CASSDMGGTGNTIYF.

J is TRBJ2-2 and V is TRBV9; 7 positions agree with TRBD2. The CDR3 consists of 17 residues. After removal of 4 bases from V and 6 bases from J, the junction contained 15 bases not matched to a gene. Germline V gene data show CDR1 as SGDLS and CDR2 as YYNGEE. Here the CDR3 DNA reads TGTGCCAGCAGCTTACACTACTGGGGGGGGTCCGCCGGGGAGCTGTTTTTT. It translates to CASSLHYWGGSAGELFF.

This clone was seen a few times. The chain is built from TRBV10-3 and TRBJ1-4; D remains ambiguous. The V end was cut by 2 bases, the J end by 7 bases, with 8 bases between. The CDR3 totals 13 residues. Germline CDR1 reads ENHRY; CDR2 reads SYGVKD. CDR3 residues: CAISEGSGEKLFF. The CDR3 DNA follows: TGTGCCATCAGTGAGGGGTCGGGTGAAAAACTGTTTTTT.

The rearrangement joins TRBV6-5 to TRBJ2-1; TRBD1 might be the D (6 bases). The V end lost 0 bases, the J end lost 8 bases, and 14 bases lay between the germline ends. Germline V gives CDR1 MNHEY, CDR2 SVGAGI. The CDR3 is made up of 15 amino acids. The CDR3, as DNA: TGTGCCAGCAGTTACTCGACCCCAGGGGCCGATGAGCAGTTCTTC. Translation: CASSYSTPGADEQFF.